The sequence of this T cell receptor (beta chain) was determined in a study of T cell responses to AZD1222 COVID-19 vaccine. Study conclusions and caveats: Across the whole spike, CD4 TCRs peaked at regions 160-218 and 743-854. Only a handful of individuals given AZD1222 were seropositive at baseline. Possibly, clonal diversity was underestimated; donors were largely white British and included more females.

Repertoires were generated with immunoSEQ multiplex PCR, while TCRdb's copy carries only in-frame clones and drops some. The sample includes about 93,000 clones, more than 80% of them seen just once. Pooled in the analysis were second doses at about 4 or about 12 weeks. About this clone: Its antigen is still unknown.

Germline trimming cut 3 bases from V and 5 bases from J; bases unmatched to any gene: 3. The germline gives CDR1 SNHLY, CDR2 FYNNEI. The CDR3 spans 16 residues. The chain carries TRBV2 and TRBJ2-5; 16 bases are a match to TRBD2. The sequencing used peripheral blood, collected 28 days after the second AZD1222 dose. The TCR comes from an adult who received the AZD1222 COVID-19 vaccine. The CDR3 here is CASSDGTSGRAETQYF. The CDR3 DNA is TGTGCCAGCAGTGATGGGACTAGCGGGAGGGCGGAGACCCAGTACTTC. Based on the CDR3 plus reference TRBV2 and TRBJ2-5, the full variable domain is EPEVTQTPSHQVTQMGQEVILRCVPISNHLYFYWYRQILGQKVEFLVSFYNNEISEKSEIFDDQFSVERPDGSNFTLKIRSTKLEDSAMYFCASSDGTSGRAETQYFGPGTRLLVL.